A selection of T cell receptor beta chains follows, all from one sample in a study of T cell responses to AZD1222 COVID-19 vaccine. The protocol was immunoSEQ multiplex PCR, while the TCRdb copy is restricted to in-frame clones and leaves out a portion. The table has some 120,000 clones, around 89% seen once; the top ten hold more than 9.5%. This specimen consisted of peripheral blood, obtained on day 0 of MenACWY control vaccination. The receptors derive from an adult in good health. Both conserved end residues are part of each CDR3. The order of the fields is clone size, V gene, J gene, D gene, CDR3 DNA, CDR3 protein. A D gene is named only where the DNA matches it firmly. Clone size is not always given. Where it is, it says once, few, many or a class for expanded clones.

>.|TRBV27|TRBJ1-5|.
TGTGCCAGCAGTGCAATCCCGACATTTATCAATCAGCCCCAGCATTTT
CASSAIPTFINQPQHF
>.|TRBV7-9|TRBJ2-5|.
TGTGCCAGCAGCTTGTCTAGCGTCCAAGAGACCCAGTACTTC
CASSLSSVQETQYF
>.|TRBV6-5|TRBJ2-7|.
TGTGCCAGCAGTTACGGGACAACCTACGAGCAGTACTTC
CASSYGTTYEQYF
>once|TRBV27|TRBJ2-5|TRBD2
TGTGCCAGCAGTTTATCGATTTTTACTAGCGGGCATCAAGAGACCCAGTACTTC
CASSLSIFTSGHQETQYF
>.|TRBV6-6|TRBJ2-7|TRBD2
TGTGCCAGCAGTTACCCTACTAGCGGGATTTACGAGCAGTACTTC
CASSYPTSGIYEQYF
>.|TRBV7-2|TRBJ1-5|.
TGTGCCAGCAGCTTAGTGGGTAACAATCAGCCCCAGCATTTT
CASSLVGNNQPQHF
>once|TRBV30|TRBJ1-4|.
TGTGCCTGGAGTTCCCCTCGGGGGGATGAAAAACTGTTTTTT
CAWSSPRGDEKLFF
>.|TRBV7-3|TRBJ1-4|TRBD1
TGTGCCAGCACCCACTGGACAGGGCTTGGGACTAATGAAAAACTGTTTTTT
CASTHWTGLGTNEKLFF
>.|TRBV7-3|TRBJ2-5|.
TGTGCCAGCAGCTTCCACCCCCAAGAGACCCAGTACTTC
CASSFHPQETQYF
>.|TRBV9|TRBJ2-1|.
TGTGCCAGCAGCGTAGAGCCCCGGACTAACAATGAGCAGTTCTTC
CASSVEPRTNNEQFF
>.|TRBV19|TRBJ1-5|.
TGTGCCAGTACAGGGGTGAGGGCTAATCAGCCCCAGCATTTT
CASTGVRANQPQHF
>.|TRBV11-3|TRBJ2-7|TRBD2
TGTGCCAGCAGCCCTCGCCTAGCGGGATCCTACGAGCAGTACTTC
CASSPRLAGSYEQYF
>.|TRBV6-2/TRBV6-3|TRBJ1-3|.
TGTGCCAGCAGCCTACCCTCGACCGAGGGAAACACCATATATTTT
CASSLPSTEGNTIYF
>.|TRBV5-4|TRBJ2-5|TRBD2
TGTGCCAGCAGCTTGATTACGTTAGCGGGAGGGAGGGAGACCCAGTACTTC
CASSLITLAGGRETQYF
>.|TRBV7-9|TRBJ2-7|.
TGTGCCAGCAGGGGCAGGGCCTACGAGCAGTACTTC
CASRGRAYEQYF
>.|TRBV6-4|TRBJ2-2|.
TGTGCCAGCAGTGACTCCGACAGGTCCCCCGGGGAGCTGTTTTTT
CASSDSDRSPGELFF
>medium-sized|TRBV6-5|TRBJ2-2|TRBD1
TGTGCCAGCAGTCCCCGGACAGGGGTTACCGGGGAGCTGTTTTTT
CASSPRTGVTGELFF
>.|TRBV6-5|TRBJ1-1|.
TGTGCCAGCAGTCGGGACGGCCCGGGGCCTGAAGCTTTCTTT
CASSRDGPGPEAFF
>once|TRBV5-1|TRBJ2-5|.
TGCGCCAGCCAGATCGGACAGAGCCAAGAGACCCAGTACTTC
CASQIGQSQETQYF
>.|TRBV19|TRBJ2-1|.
TGTGCCAGTAGTGGGGGACTCCCGCCGAATGAGCAGTTCTTC
CASSGGLPPNEQFF
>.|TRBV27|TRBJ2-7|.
TGTGCCAGCAGTTTTGGGGGACTCTCCTACGAGCAGTACTTC
CASSFGGLSYEQYF
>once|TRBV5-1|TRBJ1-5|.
TGCGCCAGCAGCCCGGACGGGGGCAATCAGCCCCAGCATTTT
CASSPDGGNQPQHF
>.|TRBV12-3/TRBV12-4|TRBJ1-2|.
TGTGCCAGCAGGGCCGACGGATACTATGGCTACACCTTC
CASRADGYYGYTF
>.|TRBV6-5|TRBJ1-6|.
TGTGCCAGCAGTTCTACAGGGACGTCACCCCTCCACTTT
CASSSTGTSPLHF
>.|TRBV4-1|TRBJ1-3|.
TGCGCCAGCAGCCAAGCCCAGGGTCCAAACCGAGACACCATATATTTT
CASSQAQGPNRDTIYF
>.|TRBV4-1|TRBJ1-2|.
TGCGCCAGCAGCCAGGGCTTTGACCGTGCCACCATGGGCTACACCTTC
CASSQGFDRATMGYTF
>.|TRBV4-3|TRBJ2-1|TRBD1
TGCGCCAGCAGCCAAGGACAGGGCAACTACAATGAGCAGTTCTTC
CASSQGQGNYNEQFF
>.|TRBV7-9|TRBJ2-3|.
TGTGCCAGCAGCTTAGGAGGCACAGATACGCAGTATTTT
CASSLGGTDTQYF
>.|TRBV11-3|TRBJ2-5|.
TGTGCCAGCACTGGGGCGAGCGCAGGGACCCAGTACTTC
CASTGASAGTQYF
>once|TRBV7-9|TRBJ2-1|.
TGTGCCAGCAGCTTAGAGGTCGGGGCTAGACAGCCCCACAATGAGCAGTTCTTC
CASSLEVGARQPHNEQFF
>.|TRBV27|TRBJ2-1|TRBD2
TGTGCCAGCAGTCTCCGACAGGGGGGACTAGCGGGCAACAATGAGCAGTTCTTC
CASSLRQGGLAGNNEQFF
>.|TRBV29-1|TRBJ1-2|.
TGCAGCGTAAAGATAAGGGGTACGGGGGCAAACTATGGCTACACCTTC
CSVKIRGTGANYGYTF
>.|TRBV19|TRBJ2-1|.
TGTGCCAGTAGTATAGAAGGCAGGGGAAATGAGCAGTTCTTC
CASSIEGRGNEQFF
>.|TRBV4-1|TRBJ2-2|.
TGCGCCAGCAGCCAAGGGGTTGCAGGGACCCCCGGGGAGCTGTTTTTT
CASSQGVAGTPGELFF
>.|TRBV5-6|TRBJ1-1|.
TGTGCCAGCAGCTTGAGCGCGACTGAAGCTTTCTTT
CASSLSATEAFF
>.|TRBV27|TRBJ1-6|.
TGTGCCAGCAGACCCGCACAGACTTCACCCCTCCACTTT
CASRPAQTSPLHF
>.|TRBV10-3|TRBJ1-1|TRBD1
TGTGCCATCAGTGAAACAGGGGGCTACGCTGAAGCTTTCTTT
CAISETGGYAEAFF
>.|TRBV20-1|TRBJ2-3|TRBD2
TGCAGTGCTAGTTTCGGGAGGGGAACCGGGGCAGATACGCAGTATTTT
CSASFGRGTGADTQYF
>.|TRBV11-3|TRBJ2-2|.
TGTGCCAGCAGCTTTTTTTGGGGAAGGGGGGAGCTGTTTTTT
CASSFFWGRGELFF
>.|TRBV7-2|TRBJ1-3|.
TGTGCCAGCAGCTCCACAGGAGACTCTGGAAACACCATATATTTT
CASSSTGDSGNTIYF
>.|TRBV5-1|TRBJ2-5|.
TGCGCCAGCAGCTTGGCCTCTATCACGGGCCCAGGAGAGACCCAGTACTTC
CASSLASITGPGETQYF